Listed below are T cell receptor beta chains from one sample, sequenced in a study of patients and donors after allogeneic stem cell transplantation. TCRdb re-analysed the RT-PCR reads in MiXCR, keeping a single row per CDR3 protein. Counted here are about 960,000 distinct CDR3 sequences, around 17% occurring once; the ten biggest clones make up around 6%. The sequencing input was blood, either unsorted or a sorted T cell fraction (not recorded which). Receptors originate from a human donor who was either an allogeneic HSCT recipient or a stem cell or donor lymphocyte infusion donor (not recorded which). It is not recorded whose cells these are; they may come from a transplant donor. The CDR3 runs from the conserved cysteine through the conserved F or W. The D gene is left open where the match is weak. Rows may omit the clone size; those that give it use once, few, many or a size class.

CDR3aa	CDR3nt	abundance	d_gene	v_gene	j_gene
CAIKGDSRTEAFF	TGTGCCATCAAAGGGGACAGTCGAACTGAAGCTTTCTTT	-	TRBD1	TRBV10-3	TRBJ1-1
CASSQERLWGRTRRSSYEQYF	TGCGCCAGCAGCCAAGAGAGGCTTTGGGGACGCACCCGGAGGAGCTCCTACGAGCAGTACTTC	-	-	TRBV4-1	TRBJ2-7
CASKKGIEPGEQFF	TGTGCCAGCAAAAAGGGGATAGAGCCGGGTGAGCAGTTCTTC	few	-	TRBV9	TRBJ2-1
CSALIAGGLYNEQFF	TGCAGTGCCCTTATAGCGGGAGGGCTCTACAATGAGCAGTTCTTC	-	TRBD2	TRBV20-1	TRBJ2-1
CASKRSPQETQYF	TGTGCCAGCAAAAGAAGCCCCCAAGAGACCCAGTACTTC	-	-	TRBV6-1	TRBJ2-5
CASRTIKGRRGEQYF	TGTGCCAGCAGGACAATCAAAGGGAGGCGCGGCGAGCAGTACTTC	-	-	TRBV2	TRBJ2-7
CASSVFGGEETQYF	TGTGCCAGTTCGGTGTTTGGAGGGGAAGAGACCCAGTACTTC	-	-	TRBV19	TRBJ2-5
CASSQAQSTDTQYF	TGCGCCAGCAGCCAAGCACAGAGCACAGATACGCAGTATTTT	-	-	TRBV4-1	TRBJ2-3
CSQLGATPNEQFF	TGCAGCCAGTTAGGTGCAACCCCCAATGAGCAGTTCTTC	few	-	TRBV20-1	TRBJ2-1
CASSFADTTYEQYF	TGTGCCAGCAGCTTCGCGGACACCACCTACGAGCAGTACTTC	-	-	TRBV5-6	TRBJ2-7
CASSPDYYNEQFF	TGCGCCAGCAGCCCCGACTACTACAATGAGCAGTTCTTC	many	-	TRBV5-1	TRBJ2-1
CSAPTPGLSSYEQYF	TGCAGTGCCCCGACCCCCGGCCTTAGCTCCTACGAGCAGTACTTC	-	-	TRBV20-1	TRBJ2-7
CASSLPSRLAGETQYF	TGCGCCAGCAGCCTCCCAAGTCGACTAGCAGGAGAGACCCAGTACTTC	-	TRBD2	TRBV5-1	TRBJ2-5
CASSLSRWAQYF	TGTGCCAGCAGTTTATCCCGTTGGGCCCAGTACTTC	few	-	TRBV28	TRBJ2-5
CASSPHGQGKYEQYF	TGTGCCAGCTCACCTCACGGACAGGGGAAATACGAGCAGTACTTC	few	TRBD1	TRBV18	TRBJ2-7
CSARWESSPLHF	TGCAGTGCCCGATGGGAGTCTTCACCCCTCCACTTT	few	-	TRBV20-1	TRBJ1-6
CASTKREDYPTDTQYF	TGTGCCAGCACCAAACGAGAGGATTACCCCACAGATACGCAGTATTTT	few	-	TRBV7-8	TRBJ2-3
CASSLLSSAGTEAFF	TGTGCCAGCAGTTTATTATCGTCCGCCGGCACTGAAGCTTTCTTT	-	-	TRBV27	TRBJ1-1
CSARTALSPNTEAFF	TGCAGCGCCCGGACAGCCCTAAGTCCGAACACTGAAGCTTTCTTT	many	-	TRBV29-1	TRBJ1-1
CATSRGGQEETQYF	TGTGCCACCAGCAGAGGCGGGCAGGAAGAGACCCAGTACTTC	-	-	TRBV15	TRBJ2-5
CSVLQSLETQYF	TGCAGTGTGTTGCAAAGCCTAGAGACCCAGTACTTC	-	-	TRBV20-1	TRBJ2-5
CASSLRGRRGGEQYF	TGTGCCAGCAGTTTAAGGGGCAGGCGGGGTGGCGAGCAGTACTTC	-	-	TRBV12-3/TRBV12-4	TRBJ2-7
CASSATGNGQPQHF	TGTGCCAGCAGCGCCACAGGGAACGGGCAGCCCCAGCATTTT	-	-	TRBV5-8	TRBJ1-5
CASTGQGRRVGTEAFF	TGTGCCAGCACCGGACAGGGGCGACGGGTGGGCACTGAAGCTTTCTTT	few	TRBD1	TRBV2	TRBJ1-1
CSVVTSGSAREDTQYF	TGCAGCGTTGTGACTAGCGGGAGCGCAAGGGAAGATACGCAGTATTTT	many	TRBD2	TRBV29-1	TRBJ2-3
CASSDAGLGEQFF	TGTGCCAGCAGTGACGCAGGGTTAGGTGAGCAGTTCTTC	few	-	TRBV6-2/TRBV6-3	TRBJ2-1